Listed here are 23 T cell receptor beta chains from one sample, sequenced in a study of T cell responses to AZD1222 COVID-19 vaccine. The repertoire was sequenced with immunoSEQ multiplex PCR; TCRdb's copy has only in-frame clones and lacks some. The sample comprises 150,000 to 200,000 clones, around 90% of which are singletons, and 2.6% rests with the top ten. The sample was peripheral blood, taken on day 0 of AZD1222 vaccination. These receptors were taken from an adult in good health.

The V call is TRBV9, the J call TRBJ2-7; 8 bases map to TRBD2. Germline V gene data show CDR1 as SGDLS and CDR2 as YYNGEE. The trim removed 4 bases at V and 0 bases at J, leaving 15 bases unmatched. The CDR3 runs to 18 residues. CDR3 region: CASSPRGGLARSSYEQYF. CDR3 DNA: TGTGCCAGCAGCCCACGGGGTGGACTAGCCCGAAGCTCCTACGAGCAGTACTTC. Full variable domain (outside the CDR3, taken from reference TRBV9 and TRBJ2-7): DSGVTQTPKHLITATGQRVTLRCSPRSGDLSVYWYQQSLDQGLQFLIQYYNGEERAKGNILERFSAQQFPDLHSELNLSSLELGDSALYFCASSPRGGLARSSYEQYFGPGTRLTVT.

Here the CDR3 reads CASSRRWTGNTEAFF. The DNA for the CDR3 is TGTGCCAGCAGCCGTCGTTGGACGGGGAACACTGAAGCTTTCTTT. The V call is TRBV7-2, the J call TRBJ1-1; no clear D gene. The CDR3 covers 15 residues. Trimming took off 5 bases at V and 1 base at J, with 14 bases between the two ends. Germline lookup yields CDR1 SGHTA and CDR2 FQGNSA.

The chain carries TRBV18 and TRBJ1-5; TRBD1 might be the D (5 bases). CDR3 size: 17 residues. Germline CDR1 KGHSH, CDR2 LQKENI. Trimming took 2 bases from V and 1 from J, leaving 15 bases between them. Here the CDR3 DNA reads TGTGCCAGCTCACCAACCGGCATCGGGGGAAGCAATCAGCCCCAGCATTTT. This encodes CASSPTGIGGSNQPQHF.

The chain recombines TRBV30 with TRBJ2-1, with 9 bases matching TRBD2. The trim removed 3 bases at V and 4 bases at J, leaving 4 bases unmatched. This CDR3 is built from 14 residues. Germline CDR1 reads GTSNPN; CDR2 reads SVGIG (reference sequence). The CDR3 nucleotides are TGTGCCTGGAGGACTAGCGGTGCTTACAATGAGCAGTTCTTC. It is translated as CAWRTSGAYNEQFF. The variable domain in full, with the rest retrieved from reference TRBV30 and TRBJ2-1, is SQTIHQWPATLVQPVGSPLSLECTVEGTSNPNLYWYRQAAGRGLQLLFYSVGIGQISSEVPQNLSASRPQDRQFILSSKKLLLSDSGFYLCAWRTSGAYNEQFFGPGTRLTVL.

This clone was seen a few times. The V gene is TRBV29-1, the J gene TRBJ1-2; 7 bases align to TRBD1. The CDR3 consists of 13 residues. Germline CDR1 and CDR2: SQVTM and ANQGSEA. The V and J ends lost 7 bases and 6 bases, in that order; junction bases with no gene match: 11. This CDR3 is CSAVSDRANGYTF. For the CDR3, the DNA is TGCAGCGCCGTAAGCGACAGGGCAAATGGCTACACCTTC.

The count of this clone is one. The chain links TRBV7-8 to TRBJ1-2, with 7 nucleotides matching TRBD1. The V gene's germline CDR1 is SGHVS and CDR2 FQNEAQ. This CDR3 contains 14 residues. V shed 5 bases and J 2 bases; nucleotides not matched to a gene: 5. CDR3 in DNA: TGTGCCAGCAGCCCGCAGGGACAGAACTATGGCTACACCTTC. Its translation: CASSPQGQNYGYTF.

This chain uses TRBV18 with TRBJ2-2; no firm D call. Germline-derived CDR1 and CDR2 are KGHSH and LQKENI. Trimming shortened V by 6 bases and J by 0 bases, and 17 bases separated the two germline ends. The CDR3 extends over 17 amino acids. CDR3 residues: CASSGLVMKTNTGELFF. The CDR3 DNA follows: TGTGCCAGCTCCGGGTTGGTTATGAAAACGAACACCGGGGAGCTGTTTTTT.

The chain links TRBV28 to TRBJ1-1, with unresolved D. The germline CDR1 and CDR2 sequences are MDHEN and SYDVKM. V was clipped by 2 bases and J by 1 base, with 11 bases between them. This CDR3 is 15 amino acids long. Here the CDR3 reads CASSLNLGGNTEAFF. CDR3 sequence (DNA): TGTGCCAGCAGTTTAAACCTTGGAGGGAACACTGAAGCTTTCTTT.

CDR3 sequence reads: CASSPPQGAKSEQFF. DNA for the CDR3: TGCGCCAGCAGCCCCCCCCAGGGGGCCAAGAGTGAGCAGTTCTTC. The rearrangement uses TRBV4-1 and TRBJ2-1, with 8 bases that match TRBD1. V lost 4 bases to trimming and J lost 9 bases; unmatched junction nucleotides: 11. Germline V CDR1 and CDR2: MGHRA, YSYEKL. The CDR3 is 15 residues long.

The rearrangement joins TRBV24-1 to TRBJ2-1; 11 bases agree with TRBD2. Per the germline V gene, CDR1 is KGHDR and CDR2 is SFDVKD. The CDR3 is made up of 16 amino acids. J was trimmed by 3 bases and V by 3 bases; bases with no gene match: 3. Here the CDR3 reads CATSDSLAGGYNEQFF. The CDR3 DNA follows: TGTGCCACCAGTGATAGTCTAGCGGGAGGCTACAATGAGCAGTTCTTC.

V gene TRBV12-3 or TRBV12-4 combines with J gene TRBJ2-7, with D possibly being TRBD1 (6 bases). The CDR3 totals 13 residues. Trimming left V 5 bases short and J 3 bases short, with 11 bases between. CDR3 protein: CASSPTGLYEQYF. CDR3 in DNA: TGTGCCAGCAGTCCGACAGGCCTCTACGAGCAGTACTTC.

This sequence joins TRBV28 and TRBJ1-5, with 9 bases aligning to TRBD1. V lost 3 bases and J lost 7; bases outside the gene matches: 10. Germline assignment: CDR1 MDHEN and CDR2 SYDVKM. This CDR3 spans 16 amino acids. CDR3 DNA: TGTGCCAGCAGTTTTGGGCACAGGGGGCTCCTCCAGCCCCAGCATTTT. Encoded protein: CASSFGHRGLLQPQHF. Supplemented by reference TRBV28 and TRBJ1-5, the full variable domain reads DVKVTQSSRYLVKRTGEKVFLECVQDMDHENMFWYRQDPGLGLRLIYFSYDVKMKEKGDIPEGYSVSREKKERFSLILESASTNQTSMYLCASSFGHRGLLQPQHFGDGTRLSIL.

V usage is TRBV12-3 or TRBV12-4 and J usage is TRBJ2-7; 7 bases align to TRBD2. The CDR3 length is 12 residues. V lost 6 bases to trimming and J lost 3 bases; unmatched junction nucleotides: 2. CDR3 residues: CASRSGVYEQYF. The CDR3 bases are TGTGCCAGCAGGAGCGGGGTCTACGAGCAGTACTTC.

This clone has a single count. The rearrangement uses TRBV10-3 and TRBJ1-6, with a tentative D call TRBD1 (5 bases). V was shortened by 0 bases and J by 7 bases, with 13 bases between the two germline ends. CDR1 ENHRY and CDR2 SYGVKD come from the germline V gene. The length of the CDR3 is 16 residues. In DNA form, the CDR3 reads TGTGCCATCAGTGAGTCCAAGGGACCAAGGAATTCACCCCTCCACTTT. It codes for CAISESKGPRNSPLHF.

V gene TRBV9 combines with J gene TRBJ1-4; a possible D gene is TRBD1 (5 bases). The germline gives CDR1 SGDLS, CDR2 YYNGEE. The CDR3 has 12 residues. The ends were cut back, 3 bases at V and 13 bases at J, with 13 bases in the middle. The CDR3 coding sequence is TGTGCCAGCAGCGCCCCTGGGGGGACACTGTTTTTT. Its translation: CASSAPGGTLFF.

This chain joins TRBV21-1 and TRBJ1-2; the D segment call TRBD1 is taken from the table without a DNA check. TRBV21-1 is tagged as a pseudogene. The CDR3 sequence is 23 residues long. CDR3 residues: CASSKCGVGTHRDSYPSNYGYTF. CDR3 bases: TGTGCCAGCAGCAAATGTGGTGTTGGCACACACAGGGACAGCTACCCTTCTAACTATGGCTACACCTTC.

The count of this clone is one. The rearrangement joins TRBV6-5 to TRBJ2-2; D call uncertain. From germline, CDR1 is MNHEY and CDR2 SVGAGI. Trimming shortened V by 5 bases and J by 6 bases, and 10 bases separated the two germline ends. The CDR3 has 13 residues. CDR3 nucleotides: TGTGCCAGCAGTAATCTAGATTCCGGGGAGCTGTTTTTT. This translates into CASSNLDSGELFF.

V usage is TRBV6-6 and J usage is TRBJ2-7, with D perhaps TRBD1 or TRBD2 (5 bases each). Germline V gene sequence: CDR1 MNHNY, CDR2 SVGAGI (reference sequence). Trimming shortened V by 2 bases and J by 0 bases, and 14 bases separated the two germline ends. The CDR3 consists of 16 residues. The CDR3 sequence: CASSYVSWGSSYEQYF. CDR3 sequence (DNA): TGTGCCAGCAGTTACGTGTCGTGGGGGAGCTCCTACGAGCAGTACTTC.

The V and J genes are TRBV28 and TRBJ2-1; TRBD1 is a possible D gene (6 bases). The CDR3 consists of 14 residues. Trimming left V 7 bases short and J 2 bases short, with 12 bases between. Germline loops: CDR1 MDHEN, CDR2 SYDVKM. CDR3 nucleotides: TGTGCCAGCATCGCAGGGACAACCTACAATGAGCAGTTCTTC. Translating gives CASIAGTTYNEQFF.

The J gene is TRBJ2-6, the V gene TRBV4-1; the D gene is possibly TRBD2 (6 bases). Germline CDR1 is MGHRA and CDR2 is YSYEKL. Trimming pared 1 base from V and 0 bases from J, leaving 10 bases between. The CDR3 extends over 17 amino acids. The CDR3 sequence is CASSQALGGSGANVLTF. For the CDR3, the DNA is TGCGCCAGCAGCCAAGCATTGGGAGGCTCTGGGGCCAACGTCCTGACTTTC.

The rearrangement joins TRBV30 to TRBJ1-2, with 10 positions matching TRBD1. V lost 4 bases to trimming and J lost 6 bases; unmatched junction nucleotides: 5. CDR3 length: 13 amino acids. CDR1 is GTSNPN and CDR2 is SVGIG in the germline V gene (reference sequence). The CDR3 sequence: CAWNPGQGNGYTF. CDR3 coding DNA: TGTGCCTGGAACCCGGGACAGGGGAATGGCTACACCTTC.

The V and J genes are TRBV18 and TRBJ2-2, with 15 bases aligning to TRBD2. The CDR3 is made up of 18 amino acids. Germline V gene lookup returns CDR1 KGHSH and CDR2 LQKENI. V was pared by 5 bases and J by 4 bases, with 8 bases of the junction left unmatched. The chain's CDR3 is CASSSPRTSGRATGELFF. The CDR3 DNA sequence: TGTGCCAGCTCAAGCCCAAGGACTAGCGGGAGGGCCACCGGGGAGCTGTTTTTT.

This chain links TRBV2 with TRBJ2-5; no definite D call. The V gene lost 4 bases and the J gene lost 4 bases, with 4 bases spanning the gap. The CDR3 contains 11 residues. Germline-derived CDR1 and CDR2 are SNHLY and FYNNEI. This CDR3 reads CASSGVETQYF. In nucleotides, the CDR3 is TGTGCCAGCAGTGGAGTAGAGACCCAGTACTTC.